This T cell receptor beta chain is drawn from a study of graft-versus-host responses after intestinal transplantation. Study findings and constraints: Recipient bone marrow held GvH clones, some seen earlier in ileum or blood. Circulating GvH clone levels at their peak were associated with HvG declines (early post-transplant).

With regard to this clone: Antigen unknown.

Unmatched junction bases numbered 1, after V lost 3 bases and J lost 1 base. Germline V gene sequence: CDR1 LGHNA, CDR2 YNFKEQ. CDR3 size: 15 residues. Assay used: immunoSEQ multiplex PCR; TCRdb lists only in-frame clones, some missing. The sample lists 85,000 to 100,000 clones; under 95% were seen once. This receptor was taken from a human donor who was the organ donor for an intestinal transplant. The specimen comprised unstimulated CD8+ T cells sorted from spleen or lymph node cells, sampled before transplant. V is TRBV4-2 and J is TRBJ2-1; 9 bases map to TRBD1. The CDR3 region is CASSQGQGSYNEQFF. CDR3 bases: TGTGCCAGCAGCCAGGGACAGGGATCCTACAATGAGCAGTTCTTC.